This T cell receptor beta chain was captured by sequencing in a study of regulatory T cells in long-lasting Graves disease. CDR3-region Arm-PCR and iRepertoire HTBI primers produced the TCR beta libraries. One entry per CDR3 protein, called by TCRdb with MiXCR from the multiplex PCR reads. The repertoire holds fewer than 350,000 distinct CDR3 sequences, 15% to 20% seen once, with more than 30% in the top ten. Whole-study findings and limits: The small sample size may have reduced accuracy.

This CDR3 comprises 14 residues. Germline CDR1 reads SGHDT; CDR2 reads YYEEEE. V dropped 0 bases and J dropped 3 bases, with 10 bases sitting between them. In its sample, this clonotype was seen a few times. The antigen remains undetermined. Time point described: newly diagnosed GD, antithyroid drugs for less than 3 months. RNA from PBMCs was the source of the TCR library. The V gene is TRBV5-6, the J gene TRBJ2-7; D is possibly TRBD1 or TRBD2 (5 bases each). This receptor was taken from a female donor with Graves disease. The sequenced sample was peripheral blood mononuclear cells (PBMCs), obtained at new diagnosis, from a patient treated with antithyroid drugs. DNA for the CDR3: TGTGCCAGCAGCTTGGAAGGGACGGTCTACGAGCAGTACTTC. Its translation: CASSLEGTVYEQYF.